The clone carrying this TCR beta chain was picked up a small number of times. The CDR3 covers 11 residues. Looked up from germline, CDR1 is SQVTM and CDR2 is ANQGSEA. V lost 4 bases to trimming and J lost 4 bases, with 7 bases between them. The sample belongs to a study of CD8+ T cells in alopecia areata. Following RNA extraction, reverse transcription yielded cDNA that acted as the sequencing template. Data came from immunoSEQ multiplex PCR; TCRdb stores just in-frame clones and leaves some out. Altogether some 170,000 clones are present, roughly 60% being singletons, with the ten largest covering around 1.6%.

The sequence came from a human donor with alopecia areata. This material consisted of CD4+ T cells sorted from blood, taken at week 0. The chain carries TRBV29-1 and TRBJ2-5; D is unresolved. The CDR3 spells CSVGTTETQYF. CDR3 in DNA: TGCAGCGTTGGAACAACAGAGACCCAGTACTTC.